The sequence of this TCR beta chain was determined in a study of cytomegalovirus exposure and HLA in healthy donors. Per germline, CDR1 GTSNPN and CDR2 SVGIG (reference sequence). Trimming shortened V by 3 bases and J by 4 bases, and 10 bases separated the two germline ends. This CDR3 has 13 residues. The study ran its PCR with 60 Vbeta and 13 Jbeta primers. Profiled with immunoSEQ multiplex PCR; TCRdb holds only in-frame clones, not every one. The table lists 100,000 to 150,000 clones, around four fifths of them singletons, with roughly 1.1% in the top ten. The clonotype comes from a boy aged 10-17 years in good health and CMV-seronegative. The chain has TRBV30 and TRBJ2-1; D is unclear. Sequenced input: PBMCs. The DNA of the CDR3 is TGTGCCTGGAGCCCCGAAGAGTACAATGAGCAGTTCTTC. Protein: CAWSPEEYNEQFF.